What follows are 16 T cell receptor beta chains derived from one specimen sequenced in a study of preoperative IRX-2 immunotherapy in early breast cancer. Clones were read by immunoSEQ multiplex PCR, and TCRdb kept only the in-frame ones, dropping some. The data contain roughly 30,000 clones, less than 90% of them seen just once; the ten biggest clones take up 2% to 3%. The treatment is: preoperative locoregional IRX-2 cytokine immunotherapy. Sample: lymph node tissue, taken from a patient treated with IRX-2 immunotherapy. The receptors here all came from a human donor with breast cancer.

Only one count was recorded for this clone. The chain carries TRBV29-1 and TRBJ1-1; unclear D gene. Germline V gives CDR1 SQVTM, CDR2 ANQGSEA. Trimming left V 4 bases short and J 0 bases short, with 15 bases between. The CDR3 contains 15 residues. In DNA form, the CDR3 reads TGCAGCGTTGCTCTAGGCACAGACATGAACACTGAAGCTTTCTTT. Protein product: CSVALGTDMNTEAFF. The full variable domain, with the rest looked up from reference TRBV29-1 and TRBJ1-1, is SAVISQKPSRDICQRGTSLTIQCQVDSQVTMMFWYRQQPGQSLTLIATANQGSEATYESGFVIDKFPISRPNLTFSTLTVSNMSPEDSSIYLCSVALGTDMNTEAFFGQGTRLTVV.

As for this clone: The junction departs from the called germline gene at one end, perhaps through a read error. CDR3 residues: CVSSISRGTGELFF. CDR3 bases: TGTGTCAGTAGTATAAGCAGGGGCACCGGGGAGCTGTTTTTT. This chain joins TRBV19 and TRBJ2-2; a weak D match, TRBD1 (6 bases). The CDR3 contains 14 residues. The germline V gene has CDR1 LNHDA and CDR2 SQIVND (reference sequence).

The chain joins TRBV19 to TRBJ2-6; D gene unclear. The CDR3 spans 16 residues. Germline V gene data show CDR1 as LNHDA and CDR2 as SQIVND (reference sequence). V lost 4 bases to trimming and J lost 2 bases, with 12 bases between them. The DNA for the CDR3 is TGTGCCAGTAGTAACCCACTCCGGGCTGGGGCCAACGTCCTGACTTTC. This sequence encodes CASSNPLRAGANVLTF. The entire variable domain, with the rest obtained from reference TRBV19 and TRBJ2-6, is as follows: DGGITQSPKYLFRKEGQNVTLSCEQNLNHDAMYWYRQDPGQGLRLIYYSQIVNDFQKGDIAEGYSVSREKKESFPLTVTSAQKNPTAFYLCASSNPLRAGANVLTFGAGSRLTVL.

V is TRBV19 and J is TRBJ1-2; 12 positions agree with TRBD1. The ends lost 7 bases at V and 4 bases at J; junction bases unmatched: 7. The CDR3 runs 15 residues. CDR1 is LNHDA and CDR2 is SQIVND in the germline V gene (reference sequence). The CDR3 is CASTPGQGAGYGYTF. DNA for the CDR3: TGTGCCAGTACCCCGGGACAGGGGGCCGGCTATGGCTACACCTTC.

The chain carries TRBV18 and TRBJ1-5; TRBD1 might be the D (5 bases). Deletions cut 3 bases from V and 0 bases from J, with 12 bases between. The CDR3 sequence is 16 residues long. Germline lookup yields CDR1 KGHSH and CDR2 LQKENI. CDR3 nucleotides: TGTGCCAGCTCACCCAGGGCTCTGGGTAGCAATCAGCCCCAGCATTTT. Amino acids: CASSPRALGSNQPQHF.

This clone occurred once. This chain joins TRBV14 and TRBJ2-3; TRBD1 aligns across 10 bases. Trimming took 1 base from V and 8 from J; bases not matched to a gene: 9. CDR3 length: 16 amino acids. CDR1 is SGHDN and CDR2 is FVKESK in the germline V gene. The CDR3: CASSQGLRTGGSTQYF. CDR3 coding DNA: TGTGCCAGCAGCCAAGGCTTGAGGACAGGGGGAAGTACGCAGTATTTT.

J is TRBJ1-3 and V is TRBV11-3; no clear D. The length of the CDR3 is 16 residues. V shed 0 bases and J shed 0 bases, with 9 bases lying between them. CDR1 and CDR2 from the germline V gene are SGHNT and YENEEA. CDR3 amino acids: CASSLDPGSSGNTIYF. The CDR3 DNA sequence: TGTGCCAGCAGCTTAGATCCGGGGTCCTCTGGAAACACCATATATTTT.

The rearrangement links TRBV18 to TRBJ1-2; no definite D call. CDR3 size: 14 residues. Germline V gives CDR1 KGHSH, CDR2 LQKENI. V lost 1 base to trimming and J lost 2 bases, with 8 bases between them. CDR3 residues: CASSPLPVNYGYTF. The CDR3 region has the DNA TGTGCCAGCTCACCACTTCCCGTGAACTATGGCTACACCTTC.

The gene calls are TRBV6-8 and TRBJ2-2; D gene uncertain. The germline V and J ends were trimmed by 4 bases and 1 base, with 10 bases remaining between them. Germline values: CDR1 MNHGY, CDR2 SAAAGT. CDR3 size: 15 residues. The CDR3 loop is CASSWVGRNTGELFF. For the CDR3, the DNA is TGTGCCAGCAGTTGGGTAGGACGGAACACCGGGGAGCTGTTTTTT.

This chain connects TRBV30 to TRBJ2-7; perhaps TRBD1 as D (5 bases). CDR3 length: 14 residues. The V end was cut by 2 bases, the J end by 1 base, with 12 bases between. Germline CDR1 GTSNPN, CDR2 SVGIG (reference sequence). The CDR3 nucleotides are TGTGCCTGGAGTAGCCTGCAGGGATCCTACGAGCAGTACTTC. It yields the protein CAWSSLQGSYEQYF.

This clone was detected a few times. The chain employs TRBV11-3 and TRBJ2-2; 8 nucleotides line up with TRBD2. V lost 5 bases, J lost 6 bases, and 14 bases stayed unmatched. Germline V gene data show CDR1 as SGHNT and CDR2 as YENEEA. This CDR3 is 17 amino acids long. CDR3 coding DNA: TGTGCCAGCAGCCAATCTGATAGCGGGACGACCCCCGGGGAGCTGTTTTTT. Its protein product is CASSQSDSGTTPGELFF.

The genes are TRBV29-1 and TRBJ1-1, with 7 bases that match TRBD1. Germline V gene sequence: CDR1 SQVTM, CDR2 ANQGSEA. The CDR3 spans 13 residues. With 7 bases clipped from V and 0 bases from J, the junction kept 5 bases outside the gene matches. The CDR3 spells CSDIQGMNTEAFF. The CDR3 region has the DNA TGCAGCGACATACAGGGGATGAACACTGAAGCTTTCTTT.

This clone was seen only once. The chain combines TRBV2 with TRBJ2-7; D perhaps matches TRBD2 (6 bases). Germline values: CDR1 SNHLY, CDR2 FYNNEI. The V end lost 9 bases, the J end lost 11 bases, and 20 bases lay between the germline ends. This CDR3 has 12 residues. The CDR3 DNA is TGTGCCAGTTCCCTTGGCCCTCGGAGGGAGTACTTC. Protein sequence: CASSLGPRREYF.

J is TRBJ2-1 and V is TRBV19; TRBD1 might be the D (6 bases). CDR1 LNHDA and CDR2 SQIVND come from the germline V gene (reference sequence). This CDR3 comprises 13 residues. V was pared by 7 bases and J by 4 bases, with 11 bases between. The CDR3 loop is CASTPGQYNEQFF. The CDR3 DNA sequence: TGTGCCAGTACCCCAGGACAGTACAATGAGCAGTTCTTC. The full variable domain, rest sourced from reference TRBV19 and TRBJ2-1, is DGGITQSPKYLFRKEGQNVTLSCEQNLNHDAMYWYRQDPGQGLRLIYYSQIVNDFQKGDIAEGYSVSREKKESFPLTVTSAQKNPTAFYLCASTPGQYNEQFFGPGTRLTVL.

This clone was seen just once. This rearrangement joins TRBV19 to TRBJ1-2, with D tentatively TRBD1 (6 bases). Germline-derived CDR1 and CDR2 are LNHDA and SQIVND (reference sequence). The CDR3 is 13 residues long. Trimming pared 6 bases from V and 7 bases from J, leaving 15 bases between. CDR3: CASSSGGARGYTF. CDR3 in DNA: TGTGCCAGTAGCAGCGGGGGGGCGCGTGGCTACACCTTC.

The chain has TRBV12-5 and TRBJ2-2, with a weak D call TRBD2 (5 bases). This CDR3 has 14 residues. Per the germline V gene, CDR1 is LGHNT and CDR2 is FRNRAP. The CDR3 nucleotides are TGTGCCAGCACCCTACTAGGAAACACCGGGGAGCTGTTTTTT. This sequence encodes CASTLLGNTGELFF.